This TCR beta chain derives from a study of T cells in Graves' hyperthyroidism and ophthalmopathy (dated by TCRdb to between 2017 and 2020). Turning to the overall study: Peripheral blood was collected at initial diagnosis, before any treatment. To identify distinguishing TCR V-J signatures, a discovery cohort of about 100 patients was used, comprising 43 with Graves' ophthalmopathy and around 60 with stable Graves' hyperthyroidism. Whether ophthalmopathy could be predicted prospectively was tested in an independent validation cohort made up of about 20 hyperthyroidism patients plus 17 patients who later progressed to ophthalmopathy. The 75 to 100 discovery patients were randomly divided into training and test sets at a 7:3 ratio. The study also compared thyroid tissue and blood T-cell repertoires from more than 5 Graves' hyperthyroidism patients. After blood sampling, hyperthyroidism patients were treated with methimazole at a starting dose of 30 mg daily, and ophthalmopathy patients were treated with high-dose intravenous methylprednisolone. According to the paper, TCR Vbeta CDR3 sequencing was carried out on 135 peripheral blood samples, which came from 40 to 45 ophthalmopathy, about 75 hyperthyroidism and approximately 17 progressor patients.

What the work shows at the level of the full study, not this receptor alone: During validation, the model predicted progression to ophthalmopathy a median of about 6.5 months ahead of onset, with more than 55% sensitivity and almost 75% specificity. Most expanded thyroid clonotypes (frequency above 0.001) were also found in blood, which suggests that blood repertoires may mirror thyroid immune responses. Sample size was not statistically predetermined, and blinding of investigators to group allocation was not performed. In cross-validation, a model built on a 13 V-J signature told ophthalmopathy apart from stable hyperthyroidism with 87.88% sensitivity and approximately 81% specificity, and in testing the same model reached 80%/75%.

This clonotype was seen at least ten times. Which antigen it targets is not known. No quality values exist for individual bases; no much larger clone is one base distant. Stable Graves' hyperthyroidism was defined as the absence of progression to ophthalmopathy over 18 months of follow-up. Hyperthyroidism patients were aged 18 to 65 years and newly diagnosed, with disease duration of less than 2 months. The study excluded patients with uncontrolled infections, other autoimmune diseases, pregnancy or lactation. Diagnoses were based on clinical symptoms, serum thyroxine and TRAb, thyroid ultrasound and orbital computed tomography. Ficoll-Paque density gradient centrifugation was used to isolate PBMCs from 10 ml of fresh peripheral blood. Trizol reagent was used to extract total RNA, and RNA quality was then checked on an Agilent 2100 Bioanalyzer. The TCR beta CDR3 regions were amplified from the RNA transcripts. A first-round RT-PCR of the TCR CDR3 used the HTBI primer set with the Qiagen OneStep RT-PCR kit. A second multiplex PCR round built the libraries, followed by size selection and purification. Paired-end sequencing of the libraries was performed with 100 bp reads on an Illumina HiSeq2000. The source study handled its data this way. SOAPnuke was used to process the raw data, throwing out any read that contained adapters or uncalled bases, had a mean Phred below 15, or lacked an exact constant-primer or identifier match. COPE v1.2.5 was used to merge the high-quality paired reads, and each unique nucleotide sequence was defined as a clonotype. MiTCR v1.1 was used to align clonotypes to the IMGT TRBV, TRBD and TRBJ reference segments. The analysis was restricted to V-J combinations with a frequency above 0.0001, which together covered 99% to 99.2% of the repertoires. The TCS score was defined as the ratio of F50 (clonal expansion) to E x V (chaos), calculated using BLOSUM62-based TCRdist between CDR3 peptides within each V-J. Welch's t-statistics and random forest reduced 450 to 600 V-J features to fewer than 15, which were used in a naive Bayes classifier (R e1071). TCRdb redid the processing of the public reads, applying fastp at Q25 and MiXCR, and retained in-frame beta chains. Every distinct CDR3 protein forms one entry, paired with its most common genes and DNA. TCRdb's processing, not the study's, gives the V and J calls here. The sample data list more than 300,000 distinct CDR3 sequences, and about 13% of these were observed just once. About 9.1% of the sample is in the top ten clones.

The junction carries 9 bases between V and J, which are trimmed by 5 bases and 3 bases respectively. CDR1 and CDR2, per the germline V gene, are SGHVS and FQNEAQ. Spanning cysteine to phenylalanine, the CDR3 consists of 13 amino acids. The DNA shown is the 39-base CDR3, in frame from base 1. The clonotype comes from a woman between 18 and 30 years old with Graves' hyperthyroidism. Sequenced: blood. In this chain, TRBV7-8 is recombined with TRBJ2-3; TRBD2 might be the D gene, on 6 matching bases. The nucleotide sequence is TGTGCCAGCAGCCCCGGGAGAACAGATACGCAGTATTTT. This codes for CASSPGRTDTQYF.